Listed below are T cell receptor beta chains from one sample, sequenced in a study of OX40 agonist ivuxolimab in advanced cancers. Some clones are missing from TCRdb's copy, which holds only in-frame ones; the method was immunoSEQ multiplex PCR. The table records 100,000 to 130,000 clones, around 93% of them present only once. The sample consisted of CD4+ or CD8+ T cells sorted from blood, taken in a trial of the OX40 agonist ivuxolimab. These receptors all come from an adult with an advanced solid tumor such as melanoma, head and neck, liver or kidney cancer. CDR3s include the opening cysteine and the closing phenylalanine or tryptophan. The D gene is left open where the match is weak. Clone size is not always given. Where it is, it says once, few, many or a class for expanded clones.

V: TRBV9
J: TRBJ1-2
size: -
D: TRBD1
CDR3: CASSVTTTGDGYTF
DNA: TGTGCCAGCAGCGTAACTACGACAGGGGATGGCTACACCTTC

V: TRBV19
J: TRBJ2-7
size: -
D: TRBD2
CDR3: CASSVFRTSGSYEQYF
DNA: TGTGCCAGTAGTGTGTTCCGGACTAGCGGCTCCTACGAGCAGTACTTC

V: TRBV25-1
J: TRBJ1-4
size: -
D: -
CDR3: CASRREKLFF
DNA: TGTGCCAGCAGAAGGGAAAAACTGTTTTTT

V: TRBV6-5
J: TRBJ1-2
size: -
D: -
CDR3: CASTPQGGAYGYTF
DNA: TGTGCCAGCACCCCGCAAGGGGGGGCCTATGGCTACACCTTC

V: TRBV6-6
J: TRBJ2-3
size: -
D: TRBD2
CDR3: CASSSGDTDTQYF
DNA: TGTGCCAGCAGTAGCGGGGACACAGATACGCAGTATTTT

V: TRBV4-2
J: TRBJ2-1
size: once
D: -
CDR3: CASSQVGRAFYNEQFF
DNA: TGTGCCAGCAGCCAAGTCGGACGGGCATTTTATAATGAGCAGTTCTTC

V: TRBV9
J: TRBJ2-3
size: -
D: -
CDR3: CASSPLSGGDTQYF
DNA: TGTGCCAGCAGCCCCCTTAGCGGAGGAGATACGCAGTATTTT

V: TRBV19
J: TRBJ1-5
size: -
D: -
CDR3: CASRNRWQGGNQPQHF
DNA: TGTGCCAGTAGAAATCGTTGGCAGGGTGGCAATCAGCCCCAGCATTTT

V: TRBV6-5
J: TRBJ1-6
size: once
D: -
CDR3: CASSYSKLRPPLHF
DNA: TGTGCCAGCAGTTACTCGAAGCTCAGGCCACCCCTCCACTTT

V: TRBV5-4
J: TRBJ2-5
size: -
D: TRBD1
CDR3: CASSIRDRAQETQYF
DNA: TGTGCCAGCAGCATCCGGGACAGGGCACAAGAGACCCAGTACTTC

V: TRBV7-2
J: TRBJ2-7
size: -
D: TRBD1
CDR3: CASSGGTGRYEQYF
DNA: TGTGCCAGCAGCGGAGGGACAGGGCGCTACGAGCAGTACTTC

V: TRBV5-4
J: TRBJ1-4
size: -
D: TRBD1
CDR3: CASSLQGGNEKLFF
DNA: TGTGCCAGCAGCTTGCAAGGGGGCAATGAAAAACTGTTTTTT

V: TRBV2
J: TRBJ2-5
size: -
D: -
CDR3: CASSNIGETQYF
DNA: TGTGCCAGCAGCAACATAGGGGAGACCCAGTACTTC

V: TRBV30
J: TRBJ1-1
size: -
D: -
CDR3: CAWSRLRDGAFF
DNA: TGTGCCTGGAGTAGGTTAAGGGATGGAGCTTTCTTT

V: TRBV7-3
J: TRBJ1-5
size: -
D: -
CDR3: CASSLNAGNNQPQHF
DNA: TGTGCCAGCAGCTTAAATGCCGGCAACAATCAGCCCCAGCATTTT

V: TRBV30
J: TRBJ1-1
size: -
D: -
CDR3: CAWSLSGGVSTEAFF
DNA: TGTGCCTGGAGTCTCTCAGGCGGGGTTTCGACTGAAGCTTTCTTT

V: TRBV5-6
J: TRBJ2-1
size: -
D: -
CDR3: CASSRSYNEQFF
DNA: TGTGCCAGCAGCCGTTCCTACAATGAGCAGTTCTTC

V: TRBV2
J: TRBJ1-6
size: few
D: -
CDR3: CASSGTPNSPLHF
DNA: TGTGCCAGCTCCGGGACACCTAATTCACCCCTCCACTTT

V: TRBV6-6
J: TRBJ1-1
size: -
D: -
CDR3: CASSYSSGGGGTEAFF
DNA: TGTGCCAGCAGTTACTCGTCTGGGGGTGGCGGCACTGAAGCTTTCTTT

V: TRBV2
J: TRBJ1-3
size: once
D: -
CDR3: CASRGGQTGNTIYF
DNA: TGTGCCAGCAGGGGGGGGCAAACTGGAAACACCATATATTTT

V: TRBV6-5
J: TRBJ2-7
size: -
D: TRBD2
CDR3: CASSWKRGPSYEQYF
DNA: TGTGCCAGCAGTTGGAAGCGGGGGCCTTCCTACGAGCAGTACTTC

V: TRBV5-8
J: TRBJ2-4
size: -
D: -
CDR3: CASSLDRNIQYF
DNA: TGTGCCAGCAGCCTGGACAGAAACATTCAGTACTTC

V: TRBV6-5
J: TRBJ2-1
size: -
D: -
CDR3: CASALGGPYNEQFF
DNA: TGTGCCAGCGCATTAGGAGGGCCCTACAATGAGCAGTTCTTC

V: TRBV6-1
J: TRBJ1-4
size: -
D: -
CDR3: CASFPPRGEKLFF
DNA: TGTGCCAGCTTCCCCCCCCGGGGTGAAAAACTGTTTTTT